Listed below are T cell receptor beta chains from one sample, sequenced in a study of identifying expanded T cells in peripheral blood. Method: immunoSEQ multiplex PCR; TCRdb's copy keeps in-frame clones and lacks some. This sample has around 94,000 clones; about 85% occur once, and the top ten carry around 4%. Material: blood. Every receptor here comes from a person aged 18 to 70 in good health. Both conserved end residues are part of each CDR3. D genes are given only for firm matches. Only some rows state a clone size, as once, few, many or a class for expanded clones.

- - TRBJ1-3 13 TRBV7-9 TGTGCCAGCAGCCCTGACCAGGGGAACACCATATATTTT CASSPDQGNTIYF
once - TRBJ1-4 15 TRBV11-3 TGTGCCAGCAGCTCCTCAGGGTACTACGGGGAAAAACTGTTTTTT CASSSSGYYGEKLFF
- TRBD1 TRBJ1-2 16 TRBV5-5 TGTGCCAGCAGCTTAGGGGTTGCCCAGGGGGAACATGGCTACACCTTC CASSLGVAQGEHGYTF
- - TRBJ1-1 12 TRBV10-2 TGCGCCAGCAGTGAGTCGGGGGGTGAAGCTTTCTTT CASSESGGEAFF
- - TRBJ2-1 16 TRBV27 TGTGCCAGCAGGCCAGGCAATTCCTTTGCCTACAATGAGCAGTTCTTC CASRPGNSFAYNEQFF
- - TRBJ2-1 18 TRBV4-3 TGCGCCAGCAGCCAAGCGGCTCAAGTAGTCCTTTCCTACAATGAGCAGTTCTTC CASSQAAQVVLSYNEQFF
few - TRBJ2-3 17 TRBV14 TGTGCCAGCAGCCAAGTCCCCTCCTGGACTAGCACAGATACGCAGTATTTT CASSQVPSWTSTDTQYF
- TRBD1 TRBJ1-3 14 TRBV5-1 TGCGCCAGCAGATCAGGGGGCTCTGGAAACACCATATATTTT CASRSGGSGNTIYF
few TRBD1 TRBJ1-2 15 TRBV7-2 TGTGCCAGCAGCCCGGTGACAGGGGCGAACTATGGCTACACCTTC CASSPVTGANYGYTF
- TRBD1 TRBJ2-1 16 TRBV5-5 TGTGCCAGCAGCTTGGTAGGGGGCGCGTCCTACAATGAGCAGTTCTTC CASSLVGGASYNEQFF
- - TRBJ1-6 14 TRBV27 TGTGCCAGCAGTTCCACGGACGGCTATTCACCCCTCCACTTT CASSSTDGYSPLHF
- - TRBJ2-5 11 TRBV5-1 TGCGCCAGCAGCTTTCTTGAGACCCAGTACTTC CASSFLETQYF
few - TRBJ2-6 16 TRBV7-9 TGTGCCAGCAGCTTATTCTCCGGGGCTGGGGCCAACGTCCTGACTTTC CASSLFSGAGANVLTF
- - TRBJ2-1 16 TRBV29-1 TGCAGCGTTATTCTCACTCAGAGGGGTAGTTTGAATGAGCAGTTCTTC CSVILTQRGSLNEQFF
- - TRBJ2-7 12 TRBV19 TGTGCCAGTAGTCAAGATGGTGACGAGCAGTACTTC CASSQDGDEQYF
- - TRBJ1-1 12 TRBV19 TGTGCCAGTAGTGTAAGAGACACTGAAGCTTTCTTT CASSVRDTEAFF
- TRBD1 TRBJ1-5 14 TRBV27 TGTGCCAGCAGTTGGAGGACAGGGGTTCAGCCCCAGCATTTT CASSWRTGVQPQHF
- - TRBJ1-1 13 TRBV27 TGTGCCAGCAGTTTTAGGTATTTCACTGAAGCTTTCTTT CASSFRYFTEAFF
- TRBD1 TRBJ2-3 14 TRBV6-5 TGTGCCAGCGGCCGGGACAGGGCCACAGATACGCAGTATTTT CASGRDRATDTQYF
- - TRBJ1-3 13 TRBV19 TGTGCCACCAATCGGGGATCAGGAAACACCATATATTTT CATNRGSGNTIYF